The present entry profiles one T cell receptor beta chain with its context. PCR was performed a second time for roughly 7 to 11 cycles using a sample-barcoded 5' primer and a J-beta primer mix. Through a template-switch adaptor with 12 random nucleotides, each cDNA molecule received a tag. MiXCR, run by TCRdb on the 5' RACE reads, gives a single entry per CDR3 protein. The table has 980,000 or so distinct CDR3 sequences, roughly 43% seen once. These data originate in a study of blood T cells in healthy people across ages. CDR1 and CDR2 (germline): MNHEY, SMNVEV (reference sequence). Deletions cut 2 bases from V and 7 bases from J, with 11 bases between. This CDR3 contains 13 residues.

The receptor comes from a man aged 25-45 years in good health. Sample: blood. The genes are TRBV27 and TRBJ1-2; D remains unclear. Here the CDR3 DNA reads TGTGCCAGCAGTTTAGATAGGCTTTGTGGCTACACCTTC. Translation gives CASSLDRLCGYTF.